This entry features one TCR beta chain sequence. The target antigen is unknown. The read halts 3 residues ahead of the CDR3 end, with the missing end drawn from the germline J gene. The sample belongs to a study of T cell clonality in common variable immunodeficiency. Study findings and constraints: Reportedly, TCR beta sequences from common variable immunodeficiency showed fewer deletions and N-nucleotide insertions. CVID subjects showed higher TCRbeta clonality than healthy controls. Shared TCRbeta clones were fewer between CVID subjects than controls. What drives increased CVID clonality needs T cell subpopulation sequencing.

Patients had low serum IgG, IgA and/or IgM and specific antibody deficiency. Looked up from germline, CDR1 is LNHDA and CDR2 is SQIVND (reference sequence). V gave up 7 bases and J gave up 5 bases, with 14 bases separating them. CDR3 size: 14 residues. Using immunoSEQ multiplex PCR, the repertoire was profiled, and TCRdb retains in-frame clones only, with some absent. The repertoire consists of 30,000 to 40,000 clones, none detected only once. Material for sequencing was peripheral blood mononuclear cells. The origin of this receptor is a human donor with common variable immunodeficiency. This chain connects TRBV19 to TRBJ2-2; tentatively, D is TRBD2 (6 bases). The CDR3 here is CASNRREVTGELFF. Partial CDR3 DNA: TGTGCCAGTAATCGCAGGGAGGTAACCGGGGAG. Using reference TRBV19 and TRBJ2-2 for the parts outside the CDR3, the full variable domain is DGGITQSPKYLFRKEGQNVTLSCEQNLNHDAMYWYRQDPGQGLRLIYYSQIVNDFQKGDIAEGYSVSREKKESFPLTVTSAQKNPTAFYLCASNRREVTGELFFGEGSRLTVL.